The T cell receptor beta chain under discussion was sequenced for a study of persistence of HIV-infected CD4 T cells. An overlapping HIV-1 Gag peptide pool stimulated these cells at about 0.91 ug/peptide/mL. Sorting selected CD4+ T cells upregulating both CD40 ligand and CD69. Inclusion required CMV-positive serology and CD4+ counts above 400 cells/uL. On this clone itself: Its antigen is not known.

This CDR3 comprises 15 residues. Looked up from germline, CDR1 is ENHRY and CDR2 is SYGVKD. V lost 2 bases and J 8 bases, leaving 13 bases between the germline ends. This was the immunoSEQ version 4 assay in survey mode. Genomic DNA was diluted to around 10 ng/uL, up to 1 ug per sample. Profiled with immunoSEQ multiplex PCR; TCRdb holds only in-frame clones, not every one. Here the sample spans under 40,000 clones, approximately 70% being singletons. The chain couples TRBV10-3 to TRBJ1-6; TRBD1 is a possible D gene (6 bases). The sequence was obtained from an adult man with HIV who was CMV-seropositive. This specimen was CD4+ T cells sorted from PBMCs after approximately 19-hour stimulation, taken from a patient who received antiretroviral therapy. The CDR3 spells CAISELGGRDSPLHF. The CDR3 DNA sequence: TGTGCCATCAGTGAGCTAGGGGGGCGAGATTCACCCCTCCACTTT.